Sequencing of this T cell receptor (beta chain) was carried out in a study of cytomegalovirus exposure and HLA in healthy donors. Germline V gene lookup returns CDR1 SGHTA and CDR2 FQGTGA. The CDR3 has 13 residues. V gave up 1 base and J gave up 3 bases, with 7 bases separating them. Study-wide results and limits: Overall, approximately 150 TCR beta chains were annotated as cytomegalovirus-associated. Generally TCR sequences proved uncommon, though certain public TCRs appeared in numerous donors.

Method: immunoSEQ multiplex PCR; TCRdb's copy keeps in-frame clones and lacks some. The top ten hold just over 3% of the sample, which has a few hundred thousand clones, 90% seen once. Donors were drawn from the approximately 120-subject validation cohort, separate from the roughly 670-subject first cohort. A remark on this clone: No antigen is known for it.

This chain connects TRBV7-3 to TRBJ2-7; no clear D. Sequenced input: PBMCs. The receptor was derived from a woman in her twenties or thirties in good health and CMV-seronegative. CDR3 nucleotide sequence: TGTGCCAGCAGCTTAAATCCCCTCTACGAGCAGTACTTC. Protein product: CASSLNPLYEQYF.